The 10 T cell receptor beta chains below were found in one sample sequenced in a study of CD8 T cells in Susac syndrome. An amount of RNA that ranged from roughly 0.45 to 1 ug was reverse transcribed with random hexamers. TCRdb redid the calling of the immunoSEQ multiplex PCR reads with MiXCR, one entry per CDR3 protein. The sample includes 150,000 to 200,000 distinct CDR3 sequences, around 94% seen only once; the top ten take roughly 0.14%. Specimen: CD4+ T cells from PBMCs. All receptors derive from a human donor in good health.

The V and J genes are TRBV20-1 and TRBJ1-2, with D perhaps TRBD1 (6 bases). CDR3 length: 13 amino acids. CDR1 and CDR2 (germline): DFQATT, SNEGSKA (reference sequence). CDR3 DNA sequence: TGCAGCTGTCCCTCTACAGGGTCCTATGGCTACACCTTC. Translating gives CSCPSTGSYGYTF.

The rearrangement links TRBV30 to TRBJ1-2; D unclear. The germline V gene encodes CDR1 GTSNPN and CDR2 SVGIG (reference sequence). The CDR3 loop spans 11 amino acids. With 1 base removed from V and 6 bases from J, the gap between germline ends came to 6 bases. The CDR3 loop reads CAWSEWHGYTF. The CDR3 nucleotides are TGTGCCTGGAGTGAGTGGCATGGCTACACCTTC.

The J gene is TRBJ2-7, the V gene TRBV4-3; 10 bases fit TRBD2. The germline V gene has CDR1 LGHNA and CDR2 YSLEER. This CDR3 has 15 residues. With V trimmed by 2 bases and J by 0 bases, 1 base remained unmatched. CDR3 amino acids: CASSQLAGDSYEQYF. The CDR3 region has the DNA TGCGCCAGCAGCCAACTAGCGGGGGACTCCTACGAGCAGTACTTC.

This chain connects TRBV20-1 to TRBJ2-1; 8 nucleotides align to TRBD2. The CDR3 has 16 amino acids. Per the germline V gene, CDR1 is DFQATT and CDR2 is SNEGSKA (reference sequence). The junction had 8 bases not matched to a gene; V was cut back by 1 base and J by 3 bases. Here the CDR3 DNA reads TGCAGTGCTAGAGGGCCGCCGGGACTAGTCTACAATGAGCAGTTCTTC. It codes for CSARGPPGLVYNEQFF.

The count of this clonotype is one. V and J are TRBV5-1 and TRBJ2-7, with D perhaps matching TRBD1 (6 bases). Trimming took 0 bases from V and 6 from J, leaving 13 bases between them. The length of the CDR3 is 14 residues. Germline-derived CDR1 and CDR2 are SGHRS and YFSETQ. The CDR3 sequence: CASSLVPDSGEQYF. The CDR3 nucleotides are TGCGCCAGCAGCTTGGTACCGGACAGCGGCGAGCAGTACTTC. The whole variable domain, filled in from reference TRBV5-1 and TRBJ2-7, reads KAGVTQTPRYLIKTRGQQVTLSCSPISGHRSVSWYQQTPGQGLQFLFEYFSETQRNKGNFPGRFSGRQFSNSRSEMNVSTLELGDSALYLCASSLVPDSGEQYFGPGTRLTVT.

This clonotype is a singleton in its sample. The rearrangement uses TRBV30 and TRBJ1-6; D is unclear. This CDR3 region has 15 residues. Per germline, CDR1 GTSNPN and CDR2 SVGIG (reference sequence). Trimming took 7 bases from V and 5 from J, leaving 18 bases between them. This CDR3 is CAFSSRGADNSPLHF. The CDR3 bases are TGTGCCTTCTCCTCTCGCGGAGCGGATAATTCACCCCTCCACTTT.

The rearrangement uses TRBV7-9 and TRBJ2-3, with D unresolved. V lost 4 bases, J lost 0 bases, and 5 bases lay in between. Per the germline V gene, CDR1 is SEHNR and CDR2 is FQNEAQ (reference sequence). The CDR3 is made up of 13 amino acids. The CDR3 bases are TGTGCCAGCAGCTCCCCTAGCACAGATACGCAGTATTTT. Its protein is CASSSPSTDTQYF.

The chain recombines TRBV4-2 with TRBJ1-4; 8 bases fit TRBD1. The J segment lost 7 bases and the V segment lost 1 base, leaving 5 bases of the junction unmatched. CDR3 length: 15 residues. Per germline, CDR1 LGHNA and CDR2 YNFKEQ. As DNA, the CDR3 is TGTGCCAGCAGCCAAGCAGGGGGCGCGGTTGAAAAACTGTTTTTT. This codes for CASSQAGGAVEKLFF.

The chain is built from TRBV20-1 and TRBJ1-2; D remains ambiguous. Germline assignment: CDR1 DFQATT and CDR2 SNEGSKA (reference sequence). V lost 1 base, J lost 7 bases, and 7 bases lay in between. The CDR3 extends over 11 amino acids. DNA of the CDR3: TGCAGTGCTAGAGTTGCGGGTGGCTACACCTTC. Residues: CSARVAGGYTF.

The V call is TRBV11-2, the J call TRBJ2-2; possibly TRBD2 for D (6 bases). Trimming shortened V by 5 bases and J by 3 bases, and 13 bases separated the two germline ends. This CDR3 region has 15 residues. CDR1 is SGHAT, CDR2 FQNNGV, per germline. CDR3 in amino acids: CASSPRRDHTGELFF. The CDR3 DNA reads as TGTGCCAGCAGCCCAAGGAGGGACCACACCGGGGAGCTGTTTTTT.